Each of the 10 T cell receptor beta chains below was sequenced from the same sample in a study of cytomegalovirus exposure and HLA in healthy donors. TCRdb keeps only in-frame clones here, not all; method: immunoSEQ multiplex PCR. The repertoire holds 160,000 or so clones, approximately 90% seen once, with around 3% in the top ten. Sequencing input: PBMCs. The receptors here all came from a man aged 18 to 29 in good health and CMV-seronegative.

V usage is TRBV25-1 and J usage is TRBJ1-2, with unresolved D. Germline CDR1 is MGHDK and CDR2 is SYGVNS. CDR3 length equals 15 residues. The V and J ends lost 1 base and 8 bases respectively, with 17 bases between them. This chain's CDR3 is CASSESSLPVQGYTF. CDR3 nucleotides: TGTGCCAGCAGTGAATCCTCCCTGCCAGTCCAGGGCTACACCTTC.

Concerning this clone: Other DNA sequences from this sample encode an identical CDR3 as well. This sequence joins TRBV6-5 and TRBJ1-1; tentatively, D is TRBD1 (5 bases). The CDR3 is made up of 13 amino acids. The germline CDR1 and CDR2 sequences are MNHEY and SVGAGI. V gave up 3 bases and J gave up 5 bases, with 10 bases separating them. The CDR3 spells CASSYSRGTEAFF. CDR3 coding DNA: TGTGCCAGCAGTTATAGTCGGGGGACTGAAGCTTTCTTT.

The chain combines TRBV28 with TRBJ1-1; TRBD1 matches 9 bases. The J segment lost 1 base and the V segment lost 7 bases, leaving 10 bases of the junction unmatched. Germline CDR1 reads MDHEN; CDR2 reads SYDVKM. CDR3 length equals 16 residues. This CDR3 reads CASNTPGQGENTEAFF. CDR3 bases: TGTGCCAGCAATACTCCGGGACAGGGAGAGAACACTGAAGCTTTCTTT.

The chain employs TRBV4-2 and TRBJ2-3, with 8 bases identical to TRBD2. The CDR3 consists of 16 residues. Germline-derived CDR1 and CDR2 are LGHNA and YNFKEQ. The V and J ends lost 1 base and 5 bases, in that order; junction bases with no gene match: 8. The CDR3 DNA sequence: TGTGCCAGCAGCCAAGTAATCGGGGGGGCGGTAGATACGCAGTATTTT. Amino acid sequence: CASSQVIGGAVDTQYF.

The rearrangement uses TRBV6-5 and TRBJ1-2, with D uncertain. Trimming left V 0 bases short and J 5 bases short, with 7 bases between. Germline loops: CDR1 MNHEY, CDR2 SVGAGI. There are 13 residues in the CDR3. Here the CDR3 reads CASSYSPGYGYTF. The DNA of the CDR3 is TGTGCCAGCAGTTACTCGCCAGGTTATGGCTACACCTTC.

The V call is TRBV5-1, the J call TRBJ2-1, with TRBD2 as a possible D gene (6 bases). The CDR3 spans 16 residues. CDR1 and CDR2 (germline): SGHRS, YFSETQ. The V gene lost 0 bases and the J gene lost 2 bases, with 12 bases spanning the gap. This chain's CDR3 is CASSLDEGGTYNEQFF. The DNA for the CDR3 is TGCGCCAGCAGCTTGGACGAGGGAGGAACCTACAATGAGCAGTTCTTC.

The gene calls are TRBV15 and TRBJ1-5; 7 nucleotides agree with TRBD1. Germline V CDR1 and CDR2: LNHNV, YYDKDF (reference sequence). This CDR3 comprises 15 residues. V was pared by 0 bases and J by 2 bases, with 1 base of the junction left unmatched. CDR3: CATSREGGGNQPQHF. Here the CDR3 DNA reads TGTGCCACCAGCAGAGAAGGGGGCGGCAATCAGCCCCAGCATTTT.

The chain is built from TRBV19 and TRBJ2-7; no clear D. Germline CDR1 and CDR2: LNHDA and SQIVND (reference sequence). The length of the CDR3 is 16 residues. Deletions cut 0 bases from V and 1 base from J, with 13 bases between. CDR3 bases: TGTGCCAGTAGTATAGACATGGGCCCGTATTCCTACGAGCAGTACTTC. Translated: CASSIDMGPYSYEQYF.

The V and J genes are TRBV19 and TRBJ1-5, with D unresolved. Trimming cost V 5 bases and J 4 bases, with 15 bases left between them. The CDR3 extends over 15 amino acids. Germline V gene sequence: CDR1 LNHDA, CDR2 SQIVND (reference sequence). The CDR3 DNA is TGTGCCAGTAGTGTGCCGGGGAAGGAAAATCAGCCCCAGCATTTT. Translation: CASSVPGKENQPQHF.

This clone was detected once. The CDR3 region is CASRASSGVSYEQYF. The CDR3 DNA sequence: TGCGCCAGCAGGGCTTCTTCCGGGGTATCCTACGAGCAGTACTTC. The J gene is TRBJ2-7, the V gene TRBV5-1; tentative D call: TRBD2 (5 bases). The CDR3 has 15 residues. Per germline, CDR1 SGHRS and CDR2 YFSETQ. V was pared by 5 bases and J by 1 base, with 16 bases between.